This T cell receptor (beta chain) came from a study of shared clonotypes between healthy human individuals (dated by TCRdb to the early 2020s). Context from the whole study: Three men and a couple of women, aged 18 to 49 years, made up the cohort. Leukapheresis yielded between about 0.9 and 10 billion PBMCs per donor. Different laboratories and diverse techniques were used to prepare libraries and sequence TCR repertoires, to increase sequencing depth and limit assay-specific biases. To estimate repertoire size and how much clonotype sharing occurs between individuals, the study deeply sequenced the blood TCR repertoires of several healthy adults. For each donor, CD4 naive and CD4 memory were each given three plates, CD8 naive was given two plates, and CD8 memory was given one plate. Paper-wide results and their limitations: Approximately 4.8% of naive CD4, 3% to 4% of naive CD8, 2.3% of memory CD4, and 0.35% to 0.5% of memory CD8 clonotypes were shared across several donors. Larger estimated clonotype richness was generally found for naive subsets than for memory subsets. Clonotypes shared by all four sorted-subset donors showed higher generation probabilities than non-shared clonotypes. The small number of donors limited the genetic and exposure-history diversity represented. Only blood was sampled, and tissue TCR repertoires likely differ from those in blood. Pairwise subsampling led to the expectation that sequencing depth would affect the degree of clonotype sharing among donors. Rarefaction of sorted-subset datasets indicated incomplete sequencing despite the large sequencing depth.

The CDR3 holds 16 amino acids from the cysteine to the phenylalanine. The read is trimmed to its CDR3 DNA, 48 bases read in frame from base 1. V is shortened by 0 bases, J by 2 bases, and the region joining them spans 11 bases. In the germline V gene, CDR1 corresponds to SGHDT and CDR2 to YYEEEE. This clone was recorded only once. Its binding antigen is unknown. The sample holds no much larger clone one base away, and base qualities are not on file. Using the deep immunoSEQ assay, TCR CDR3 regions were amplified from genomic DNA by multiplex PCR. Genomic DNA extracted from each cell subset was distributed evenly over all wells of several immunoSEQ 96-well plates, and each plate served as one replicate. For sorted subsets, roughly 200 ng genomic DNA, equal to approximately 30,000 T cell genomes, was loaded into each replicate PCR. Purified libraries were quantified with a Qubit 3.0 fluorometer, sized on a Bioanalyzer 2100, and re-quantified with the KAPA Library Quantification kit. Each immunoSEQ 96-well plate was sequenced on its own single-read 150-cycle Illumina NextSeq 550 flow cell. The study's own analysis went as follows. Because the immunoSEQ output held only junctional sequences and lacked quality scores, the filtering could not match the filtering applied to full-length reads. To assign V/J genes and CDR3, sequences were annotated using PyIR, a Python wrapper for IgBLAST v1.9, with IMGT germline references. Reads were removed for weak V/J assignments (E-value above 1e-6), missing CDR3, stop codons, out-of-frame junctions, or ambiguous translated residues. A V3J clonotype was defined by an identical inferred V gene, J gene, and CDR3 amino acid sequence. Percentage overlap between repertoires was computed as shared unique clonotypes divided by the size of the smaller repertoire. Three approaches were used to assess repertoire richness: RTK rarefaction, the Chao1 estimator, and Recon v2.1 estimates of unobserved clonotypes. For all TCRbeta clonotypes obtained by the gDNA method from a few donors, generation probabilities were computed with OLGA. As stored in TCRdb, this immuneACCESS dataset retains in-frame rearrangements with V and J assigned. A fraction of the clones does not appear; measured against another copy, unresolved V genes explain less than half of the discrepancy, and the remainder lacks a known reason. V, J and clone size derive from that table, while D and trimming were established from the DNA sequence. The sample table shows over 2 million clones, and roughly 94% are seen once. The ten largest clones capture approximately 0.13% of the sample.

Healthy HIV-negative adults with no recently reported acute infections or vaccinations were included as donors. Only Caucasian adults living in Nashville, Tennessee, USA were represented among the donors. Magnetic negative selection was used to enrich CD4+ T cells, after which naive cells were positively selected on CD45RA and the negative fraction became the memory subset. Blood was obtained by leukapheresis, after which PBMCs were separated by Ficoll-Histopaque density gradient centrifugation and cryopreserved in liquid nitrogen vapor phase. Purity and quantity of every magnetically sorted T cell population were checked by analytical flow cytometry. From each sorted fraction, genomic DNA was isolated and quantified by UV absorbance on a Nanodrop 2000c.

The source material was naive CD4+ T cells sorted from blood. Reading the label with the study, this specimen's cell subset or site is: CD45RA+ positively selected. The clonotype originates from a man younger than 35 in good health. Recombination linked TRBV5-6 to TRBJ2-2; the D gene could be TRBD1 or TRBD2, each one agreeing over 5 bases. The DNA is TGTGCCAGCAGCTTGGCACGGGGACGCAACACCGGGGAGCTGTTTTTT. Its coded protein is CASSLARGRNTGELFF.